The clone carrying this T cell receptor beta chain was counted at least ten times. Its antigen is as yet unknown. The data originate from a study of T-cell reconstitution after alpha-beta-depleted transplantation in children. The CDR3 totals 12 residues. V was clipped by 7 bases and J by 1 base, with 11 bases between them. Germline CDR1 reads SQVTM; CDR2 reads ANQGSEA. Overall study results and limits: Where alpha-beta T cells came from about two months after transplant was reportedly several hundred expanded graft clones. Surviving recipient T cells and thymic progenitors accounted for the high day-60 TCRbeta diversity observed in some patients. Diversity and T-cell counts at one year after transplant derived mostly from new T cells.

Unique molecular identifiers were used in preparing the TCRbeta library. In TCRdb, the PCR reads were re-called with MiXCR into one record per CDR3 protein. Of 250,000 or so distinct CDR3 sequences in the sample, about 24% were seen once. This sequence originates from a female patient between 2 and 15 years old who had a stem cell transplant for congenital amegakaryocytic thrombocytopenia, so the T cells may come from the graft donor. The chain combines TRBV29-1 with TRBJ2-7; D tentatively reads TRBD1 or TRBD2 (5 bases each). Sequenced material: PBMCs, mostly from graft donor cells, taken 360 days after TCRalphabeta/CD19-depleted stem cell transplant. This CDR3 reads CSGGEGSYEQYF. CDR3 nucleotide sequence: TGCAGCGGAGGAGAGGGGTCCTACGAGCAGTACTTC.